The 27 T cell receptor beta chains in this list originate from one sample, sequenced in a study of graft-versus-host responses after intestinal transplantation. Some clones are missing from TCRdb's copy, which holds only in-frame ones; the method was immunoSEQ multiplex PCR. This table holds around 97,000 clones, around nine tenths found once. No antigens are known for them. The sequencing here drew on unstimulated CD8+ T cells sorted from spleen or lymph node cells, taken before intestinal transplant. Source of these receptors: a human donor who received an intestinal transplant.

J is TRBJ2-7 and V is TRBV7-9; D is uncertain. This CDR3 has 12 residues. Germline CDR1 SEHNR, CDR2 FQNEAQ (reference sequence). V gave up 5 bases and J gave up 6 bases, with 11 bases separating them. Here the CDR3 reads CASSHREPEQYF. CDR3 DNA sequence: TGTGCCAGCAGCCACCGAGAACCCGAGCAGTACTTC. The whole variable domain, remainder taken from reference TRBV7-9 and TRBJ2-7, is DTGVSQNPRHKITKRGQNVTFRCDPISEHNRLYWYRQTLGQGPEFLTYFQNEAQLEKSRLLSDRFSAERPKGSFSTLEIQRTEQGDSAMYLCASSHREPEQYFGPGTRLTVT.

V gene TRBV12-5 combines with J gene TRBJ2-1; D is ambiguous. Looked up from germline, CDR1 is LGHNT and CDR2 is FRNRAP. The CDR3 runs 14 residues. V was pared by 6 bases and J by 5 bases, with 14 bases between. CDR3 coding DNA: TGTGCTAGTGGCTTTGGGGTAGGCCACAATGAGCAGTTCTTC. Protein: CASGFGVGHNEQFF.

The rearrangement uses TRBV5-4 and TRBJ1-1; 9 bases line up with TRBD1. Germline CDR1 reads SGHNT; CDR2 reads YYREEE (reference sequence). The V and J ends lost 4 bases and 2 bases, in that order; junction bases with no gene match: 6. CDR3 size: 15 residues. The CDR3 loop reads CASSKWGQGNTEAFF. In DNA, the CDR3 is TGTGCCAGCAGCAAATGGGGACAGGGAAACACTGAAGCTTTCTTT.

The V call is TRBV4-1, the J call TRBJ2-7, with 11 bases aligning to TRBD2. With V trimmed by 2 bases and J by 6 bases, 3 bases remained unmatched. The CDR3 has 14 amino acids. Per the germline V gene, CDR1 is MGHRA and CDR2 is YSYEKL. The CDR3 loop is CASSQIAGGLEQYF. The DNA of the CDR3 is TGCGCCAGCAGCCAAATAGCGGGAGGGCTCGAGCAGTACTTC.

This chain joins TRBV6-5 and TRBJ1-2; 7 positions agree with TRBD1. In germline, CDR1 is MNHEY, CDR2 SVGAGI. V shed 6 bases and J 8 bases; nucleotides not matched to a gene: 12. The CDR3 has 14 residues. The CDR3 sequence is CASRPRQGWGGYTF. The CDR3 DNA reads TGTGCCAGCAGACCGAGACAGGGCTGGGGAGGCTACACCTTC.

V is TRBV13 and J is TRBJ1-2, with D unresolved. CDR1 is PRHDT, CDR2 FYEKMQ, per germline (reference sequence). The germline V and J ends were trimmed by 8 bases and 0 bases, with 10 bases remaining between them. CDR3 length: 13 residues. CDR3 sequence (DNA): TGTGCCAGCTCATCCATAGCTAACTATGGCTACACCTTC. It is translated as CASSSIANYGYTF.

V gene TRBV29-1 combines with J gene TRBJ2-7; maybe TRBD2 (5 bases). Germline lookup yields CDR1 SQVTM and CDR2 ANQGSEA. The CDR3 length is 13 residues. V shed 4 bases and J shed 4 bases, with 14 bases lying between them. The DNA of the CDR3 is TGCAGCGTTGCTTTAGGACTGACGTACGAGCAGTACTTC. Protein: CSVALGLTYEQYF.

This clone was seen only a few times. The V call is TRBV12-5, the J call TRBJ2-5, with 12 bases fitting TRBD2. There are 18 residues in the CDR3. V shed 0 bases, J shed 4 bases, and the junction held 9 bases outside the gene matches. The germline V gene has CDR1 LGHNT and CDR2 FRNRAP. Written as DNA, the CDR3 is TGTGCTAGTGGTTTGGTAGCTAGCGGGGGGGGCCTCGGAGAGACCCAGTACTTC. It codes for CASGLVASGGGLGETQYF. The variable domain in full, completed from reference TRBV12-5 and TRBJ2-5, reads DARVTQTPRHKVTEMGQEVTMRCQPILGHNTVFWYRQTMMQGLELLAYFRNRAPLDDSGMPKDRFSAEMPDATLATLKIQPSEPRDSAVYFCASGLVASGGGLGETQYFGPGTRLLVL.

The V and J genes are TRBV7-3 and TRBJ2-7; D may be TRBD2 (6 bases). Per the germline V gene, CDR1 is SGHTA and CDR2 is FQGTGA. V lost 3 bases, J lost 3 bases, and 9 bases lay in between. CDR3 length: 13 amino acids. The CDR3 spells CASSLGDFYEQYF. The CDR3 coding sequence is TGTGCCAGCAGCTTGGGGGACTTCTACGAGCAGTACTTC. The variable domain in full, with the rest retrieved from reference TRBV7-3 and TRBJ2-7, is GAGVSQTPSNKVTEKGKYVELRCDPISGHTALYWYRQSLGQGPEFLIYFQGTGAADDSGLPNDRFFAVRPEGSVSTLKIQRTERGDSAVYLCASSLGDFYEQYFGPGTRLTVT.

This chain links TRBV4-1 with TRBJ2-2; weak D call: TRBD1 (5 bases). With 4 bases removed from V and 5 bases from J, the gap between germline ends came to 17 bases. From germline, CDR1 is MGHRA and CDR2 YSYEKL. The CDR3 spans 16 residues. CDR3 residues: CASSLPRTGRTGELFF. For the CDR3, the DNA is TGCGCCAGCAGCCTACCCAGAACAGGAAGGACCGGGGAGCTGTTTTTT.

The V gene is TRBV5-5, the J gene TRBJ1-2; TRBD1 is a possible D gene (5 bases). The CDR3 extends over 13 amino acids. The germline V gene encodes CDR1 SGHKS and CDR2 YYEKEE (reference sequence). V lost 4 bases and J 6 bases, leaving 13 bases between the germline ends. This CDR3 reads CASSTGTADGYTF. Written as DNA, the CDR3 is TGTGCCAGCAGCACCGGGACCGCCGATGGCTACACCTTC. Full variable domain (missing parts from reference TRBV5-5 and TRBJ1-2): DAGVTQSPTHLIKTRGQQVTLRCSPISGHKSVSWYQQVLGQGPQFIFQYYEKEERGRGNFPDRFSARQFPNYSSELNVNALLLGDSALYLCASSTGTADGYTFGSGTRLTVV.

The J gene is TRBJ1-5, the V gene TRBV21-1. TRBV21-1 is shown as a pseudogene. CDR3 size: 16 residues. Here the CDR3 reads CASSKGGPIGNQPQHF. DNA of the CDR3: TGTGCCAGCAGCAAGGGAGGCCCGATAGGTAATCAGCCCCAGCATTTT.

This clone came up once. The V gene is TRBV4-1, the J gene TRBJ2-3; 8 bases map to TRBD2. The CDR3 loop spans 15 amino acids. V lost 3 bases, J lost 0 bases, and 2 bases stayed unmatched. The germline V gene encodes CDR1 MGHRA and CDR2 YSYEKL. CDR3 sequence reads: CASSHPSGSTDTQYF. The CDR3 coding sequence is TGCGCCAGCAGCCATCCTAGCGGGAGCACAGATACGCAGTATTTT.

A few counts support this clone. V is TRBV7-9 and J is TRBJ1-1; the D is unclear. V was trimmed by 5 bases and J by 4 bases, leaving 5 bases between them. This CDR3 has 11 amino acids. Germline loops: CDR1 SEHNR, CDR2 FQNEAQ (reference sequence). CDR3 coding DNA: TGTGCCAGCAGCGACATCACTGAAGCTTTCTTT. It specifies CASSDITEAFF.

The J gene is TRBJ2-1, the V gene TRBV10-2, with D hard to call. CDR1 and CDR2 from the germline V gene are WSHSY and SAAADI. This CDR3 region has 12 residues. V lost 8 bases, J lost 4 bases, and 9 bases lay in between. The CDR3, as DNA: TGCGCCAGCTGCAGGTATTACAATGAGCAGTTCTTC. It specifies CASCRYYNEQFF.

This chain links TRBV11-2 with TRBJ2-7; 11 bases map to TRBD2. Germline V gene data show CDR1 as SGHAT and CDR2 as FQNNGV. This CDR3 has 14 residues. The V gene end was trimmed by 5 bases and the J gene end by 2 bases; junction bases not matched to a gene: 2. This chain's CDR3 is CASSGLAGTYEQYF. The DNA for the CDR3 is TGTGCCAGCAGCGGACTAGCGGGTACCTACGAGCAGTACTTC.

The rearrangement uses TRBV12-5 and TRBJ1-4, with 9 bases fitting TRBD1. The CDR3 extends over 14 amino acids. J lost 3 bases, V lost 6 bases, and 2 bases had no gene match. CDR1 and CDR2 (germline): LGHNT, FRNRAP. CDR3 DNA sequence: TGTGCTAGTGGGACAGGGGGAGCTAATGAAAAACTGTTTTTT. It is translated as CASGTGGANEKLFF.

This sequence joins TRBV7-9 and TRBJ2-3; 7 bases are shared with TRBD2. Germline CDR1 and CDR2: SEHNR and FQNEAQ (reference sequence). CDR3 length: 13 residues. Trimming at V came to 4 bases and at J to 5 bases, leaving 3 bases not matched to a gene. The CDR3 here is CASSSPGGDTQYF. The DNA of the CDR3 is TGTGCCAGCAGCTCCCCGGGGGGAGATACGCAGTATTTT. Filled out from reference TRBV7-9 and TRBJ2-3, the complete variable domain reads DTGVSQNPRHKITKRGQNVTFRCDPISEHNRLYWYRQTLGQGPEFLTYFQNEAQLEKSRLLSDRFSAERPKGSFSTLEIQRTEQGDSAMYLCASSSPGGDTQYFGPGTRLTVL.

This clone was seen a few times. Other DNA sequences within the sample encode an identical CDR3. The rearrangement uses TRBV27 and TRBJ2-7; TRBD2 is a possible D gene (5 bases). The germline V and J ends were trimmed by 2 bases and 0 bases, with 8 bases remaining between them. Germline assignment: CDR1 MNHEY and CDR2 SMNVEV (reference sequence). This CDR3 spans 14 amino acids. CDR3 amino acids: CASSLAGSSYEQYF. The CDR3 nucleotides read TGTGCCAGCAGTTTAGCGGGTAGCTCCTACGAGCAGTACTTC.

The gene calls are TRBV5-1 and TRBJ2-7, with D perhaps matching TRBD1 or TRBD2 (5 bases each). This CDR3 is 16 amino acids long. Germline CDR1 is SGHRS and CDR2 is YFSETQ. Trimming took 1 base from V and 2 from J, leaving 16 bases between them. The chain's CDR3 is CASSLMIRDQTYEQYF. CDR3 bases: TGCGCCAGCAGCTTGATGATCCGGGACCAAACCTACGAGCAGTACTTC.

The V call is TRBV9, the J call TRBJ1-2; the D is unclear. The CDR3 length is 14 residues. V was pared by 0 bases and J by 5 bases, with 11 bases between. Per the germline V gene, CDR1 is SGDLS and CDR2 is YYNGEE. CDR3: CASSVVGDKYGYTF. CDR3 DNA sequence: TGTGCCAGCAGCGTAGTGGGCGATAAGTATGGCTACACCTTC. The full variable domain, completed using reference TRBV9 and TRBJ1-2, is DSGVTQTPKHLITATGQRVTLRCSPRSGDLSVYWYQQSLDQGLQFLIQYYNGEERAKGNILERFSAQQFPDLHSELNLSSLELGDSALYFCASSVVGDKYGYTFGSGTRLTVV.

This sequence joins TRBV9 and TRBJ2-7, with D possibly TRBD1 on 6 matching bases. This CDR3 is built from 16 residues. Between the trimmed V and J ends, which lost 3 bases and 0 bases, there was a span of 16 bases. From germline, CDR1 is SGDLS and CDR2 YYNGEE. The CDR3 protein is CASSARTDSPSYEQYF. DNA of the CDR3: TGTGCCAGCAGCGCAAGAACGGACAGCCCCTCCTACGAGCAGTACTTC. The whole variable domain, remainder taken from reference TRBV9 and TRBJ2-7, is DSGVTQTPKHLITATGQRVTLRCSPRSGDLSVYWYQQSLDQGLQFLIQYYNGEERAKGNILERFSAQQFPDLHSELNLSSLELGDSALYFCASSARTDSPSYEQYFGPGTRLTVT.

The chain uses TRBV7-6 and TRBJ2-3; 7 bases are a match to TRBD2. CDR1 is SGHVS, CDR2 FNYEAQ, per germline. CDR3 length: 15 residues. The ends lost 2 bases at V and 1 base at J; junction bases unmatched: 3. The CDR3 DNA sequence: TGTGCCAGCAGCTTACGGGACTATGGCACAGATACGCAGTATTTT. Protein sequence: CASSLRDYGTDTQYF.

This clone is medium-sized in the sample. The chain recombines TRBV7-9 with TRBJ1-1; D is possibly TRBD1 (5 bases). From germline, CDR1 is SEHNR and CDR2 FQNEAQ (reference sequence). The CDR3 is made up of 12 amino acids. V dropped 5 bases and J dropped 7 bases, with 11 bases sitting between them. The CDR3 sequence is CASSGRGIEAFF. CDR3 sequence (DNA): TGTGCCAGCAGCGGTAGGGGTATTGAAGCTTTCTTT.

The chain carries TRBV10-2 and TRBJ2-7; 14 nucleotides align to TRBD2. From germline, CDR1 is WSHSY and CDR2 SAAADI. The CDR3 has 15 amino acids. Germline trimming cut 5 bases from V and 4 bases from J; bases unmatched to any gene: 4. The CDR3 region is CASSRLAGGSYEQYF. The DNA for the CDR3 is TGCGCCAGCAGTCGACTAGCGGGAGGGAGTTACGAGCAGTACTTC.

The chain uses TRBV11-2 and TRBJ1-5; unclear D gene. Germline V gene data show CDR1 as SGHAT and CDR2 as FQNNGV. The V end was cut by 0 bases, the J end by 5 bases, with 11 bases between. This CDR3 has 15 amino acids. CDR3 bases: TGTGCCAGCAGCTTAGAGGTGGGGATAGATCAGCCCCAGCATTTT. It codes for CASSLEVGIDQPQHF.

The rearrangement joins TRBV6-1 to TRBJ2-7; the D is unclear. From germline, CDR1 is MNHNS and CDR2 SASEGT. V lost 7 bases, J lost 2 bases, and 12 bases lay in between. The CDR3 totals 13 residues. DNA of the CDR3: TGTGCCAGCATAGGAACTTTTACCTACGAGCAGTACTTC. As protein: CASIGTFTYEQYF.